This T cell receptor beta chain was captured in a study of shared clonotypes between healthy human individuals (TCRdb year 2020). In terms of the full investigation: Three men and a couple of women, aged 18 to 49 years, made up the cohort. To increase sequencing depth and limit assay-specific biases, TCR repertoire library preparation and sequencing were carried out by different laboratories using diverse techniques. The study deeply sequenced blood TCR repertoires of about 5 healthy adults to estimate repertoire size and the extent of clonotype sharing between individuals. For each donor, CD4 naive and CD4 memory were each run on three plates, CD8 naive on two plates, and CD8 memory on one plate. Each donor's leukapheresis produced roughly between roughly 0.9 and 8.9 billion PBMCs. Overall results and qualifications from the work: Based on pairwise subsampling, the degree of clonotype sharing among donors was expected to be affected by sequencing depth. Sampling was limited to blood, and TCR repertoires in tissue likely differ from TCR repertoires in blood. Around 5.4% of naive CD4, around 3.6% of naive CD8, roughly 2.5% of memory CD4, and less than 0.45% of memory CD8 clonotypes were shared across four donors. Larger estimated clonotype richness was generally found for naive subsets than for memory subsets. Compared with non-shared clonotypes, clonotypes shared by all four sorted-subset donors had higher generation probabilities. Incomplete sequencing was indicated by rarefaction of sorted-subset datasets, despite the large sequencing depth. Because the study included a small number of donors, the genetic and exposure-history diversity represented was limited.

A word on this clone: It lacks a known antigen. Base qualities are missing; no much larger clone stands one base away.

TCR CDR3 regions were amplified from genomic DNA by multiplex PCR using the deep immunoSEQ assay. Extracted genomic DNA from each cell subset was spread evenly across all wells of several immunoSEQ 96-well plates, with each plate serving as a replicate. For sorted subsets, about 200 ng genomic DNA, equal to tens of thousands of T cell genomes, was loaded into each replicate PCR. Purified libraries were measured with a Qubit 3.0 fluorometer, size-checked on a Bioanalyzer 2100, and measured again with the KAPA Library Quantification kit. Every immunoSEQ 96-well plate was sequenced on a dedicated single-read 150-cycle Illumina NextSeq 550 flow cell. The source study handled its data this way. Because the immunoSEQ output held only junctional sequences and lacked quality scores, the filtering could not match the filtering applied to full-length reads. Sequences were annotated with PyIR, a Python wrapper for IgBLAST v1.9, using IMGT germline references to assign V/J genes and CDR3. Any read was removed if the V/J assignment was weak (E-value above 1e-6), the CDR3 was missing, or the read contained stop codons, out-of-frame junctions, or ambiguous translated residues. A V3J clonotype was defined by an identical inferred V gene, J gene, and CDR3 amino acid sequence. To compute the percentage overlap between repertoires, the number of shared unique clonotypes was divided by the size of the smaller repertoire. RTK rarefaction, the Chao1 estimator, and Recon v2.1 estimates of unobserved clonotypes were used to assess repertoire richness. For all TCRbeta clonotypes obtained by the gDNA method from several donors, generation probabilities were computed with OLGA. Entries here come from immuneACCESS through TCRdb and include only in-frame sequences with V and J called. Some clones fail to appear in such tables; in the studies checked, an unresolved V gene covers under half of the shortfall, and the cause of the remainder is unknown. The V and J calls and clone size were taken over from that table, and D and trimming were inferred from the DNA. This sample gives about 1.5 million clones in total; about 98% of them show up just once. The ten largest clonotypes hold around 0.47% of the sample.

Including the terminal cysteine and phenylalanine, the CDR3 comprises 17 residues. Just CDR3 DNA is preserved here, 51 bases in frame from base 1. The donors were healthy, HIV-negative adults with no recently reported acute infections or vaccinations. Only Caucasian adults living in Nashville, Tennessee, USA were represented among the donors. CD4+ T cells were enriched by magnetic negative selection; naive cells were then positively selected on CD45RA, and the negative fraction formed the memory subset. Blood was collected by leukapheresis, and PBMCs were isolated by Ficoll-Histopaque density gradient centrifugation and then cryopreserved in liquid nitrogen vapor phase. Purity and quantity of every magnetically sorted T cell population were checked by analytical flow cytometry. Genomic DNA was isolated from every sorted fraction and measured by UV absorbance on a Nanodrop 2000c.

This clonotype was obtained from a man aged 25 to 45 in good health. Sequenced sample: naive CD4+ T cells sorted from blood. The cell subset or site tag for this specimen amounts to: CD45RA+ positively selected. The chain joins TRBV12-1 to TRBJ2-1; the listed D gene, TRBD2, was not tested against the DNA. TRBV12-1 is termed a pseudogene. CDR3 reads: CASSPLGTSAVYNEQFF. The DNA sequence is TGTGCCAGCAGCCCACTTGGGACTAGCGCGGTCTACAATGAGCAGTTCTTC.